The 25 T cell receptor beta chains listed next were all sequenced from one sample in a study of T cell changes during pregnancy in multiple sclerosis. Only in-frame clones appear in the TCRdb table, and some are missing; sequencing was by immunoSEQ multiplex PCR. The sample records more than 25,000 clones, approximately 91% being singletons. Sample: CD8+ T cells from peripheral blood mononuclear cells, taken before pregnancy. These receptors were taken from a female donor with multiple sclerosis, enrolled in a pregnancy study.

The chain has TRBV2 and TRBJ1-2; maybe TRBD1 (5 bases). Deletions cut 3 bases from V and 4 bases from J, with 9 bases between. The CDR3 loop spans 13 amino acids. The germline V gene has CDR1 SNHLY and CDR2 FYNNEI. CDR3 protein: CASSDRQRYGYTF. Written as DNA, the CDR3 is TGTGCCAGCAGTGACCGACAGCGCTATGGCTACACCTTC.

The V and J genes are TRBV11-2 and TRBJ2-5; 12 nucleotides align to TRBD2. Germline CDR1 SGHAT, CDR2 FQNNGV. The CDR3 length is 19 residues. J lost 1 base, V lost 1 base, and 10 bases had no gene match. The DNA for the CDR3 is TGTGCCAGCAGCTTAGCTGGCCTAGCGGGGGGGTCGGTCCAAGAGACCCAGTACTTC. This gives the protein CASSLAGLAGGSVQETQYF.

This chain connects TRBV19 to TRBJ1-1; 7 bases fit TRBD1. Germline loops: CDR1 LNHDA, CDR2 SQIVND (reference sequence). V shed 5 bases, J shed 1 base, and the junction held 1 base outside the gene matches. The CDR3 has 13 amino acids. The CDR3 loop is CASSPGGNTEAFF. The CDR3, as DNA: TGTGCCAGTAGTCCAGGGGGGAACACTGAAGCTTTCTTT.

This sequence joins TRBV9 and TRBJ2-1; 11 nucleotides match TRBD2. CDR1 and CDR2 (germline): SGDLS, YYNGEE. The CDR3 has 15 amino acids. Losses at the gene ends were 2 bases for V and 7 bases for J; bases not matched to a gene: 5. The CDR3 bases are TGTGCCAGCAGCGTTAGCGGGGGGGTGGGGAATGAGCAGTTCTTC. Protein sequence: CASSVSGGVGNEQFF.

V and J are TRBV27 and TRBJ1-5; 8 positions agree with TRBD1. The CDR3 covers 15 residues. Germline lookup yields CDR1 MNHEY and CDR2 SMNVEV (reference sequence). V lost 6 bases to trimming and J lost 3 bases; unmatched junction nucleotides: 7. DNA for the CDR3: TGTGCCAGCAGCCTGACAGGGGCCCCCAATCAGCCCCAGCATTTT. Translated, it gives CASSLTGAPNQPQHF.

This clone was counted once. V gene TRBV4-3 combines with J gene TRBJ2-2, with 12 bases identical to TRBD2. Germline CDR1 LGHNA, CDR2 YSLEER. The CDR3 consists of 20 residues. V trimming: 0 bases; J trimming: 5 bases; junction bases outside the gene matches: 13. DNA of the CDR3: TGCGCCAGCAGCCAAGATAGTTCGCTAGCGGGGGGGCTTTTTACCGGGGAGCTGTTTTTT. This encodes CASSQDSSLAGGLFTGELFF.

V gene TRBV15 combines with J gene TRBJ2-7, with 7 bases aligning to TRBD1. The J segment lost 1 base and the V segment lost 5 bases, leaving 14 bases of the junction unmatched. The CDR3 covers 17 residues. Germline CDR1 and CDR2: LNHNV and YYDKDF (reference sequence). CDR3: CATSSRTGGPGSYEQYF. The CDR3 DNA reads as TGTGCCACCAGCTCCCGGACAGGCGGGCCTGGGTCCTACGAGCAGTACTTC.

The rearrangement links TRBV5-8 to TRBJ2-7; D not resolved. The CDR3 has 12 residues. Trimming cost V 1 base and J 3 bases, with 5 bases left between them. CDR1 is SGHTS, CDR2 YDEGEE, per germline. The CDR3 region has the DNA TGTGCCAGCAGCTTGAACTACTACGAGCAGTACTTC. As protein: CASSLNYYEQYF.

The chain couples TRBV10-1 to TRBJ2-1, with D unclear. The CDR3 extends over 13 amino acids. Germline CDR1 and CDR2: WNHNN and SYGVQD (reference sequence). Trimming shortened V by 5 bases and J by 6 bases, and 11 bases separated the two germline ends. CDR3 sequence reads: CASSPLPGNEQFF. The CDR3 coding sequence is TGCGCCAGCAGTCCCCTACCAGGCAATGAGCAGTTCTTC.

This chain uses TRBV29-1 with TRBJ2-5, with 7 bases aligning to TRBD1. CDR1 SQVTM and CDR2 ANQGSEA come from the germline V gene. The CDR3 has 11 amino acids. CDR3 protein: CIGGTAETQYF. The CDR3 DNA reads TGCATAGGGGGCACGGCGGAGACCCAGTACTTC.

This chain links TRBV6-6 with TRBJ2-3; the D is unclear. Per the germline V gene, CDR1 is MNHNY and CDR2 is SVGAGI (reference sequence). Trimming removed 2 bases at V and 2 bases at J, with 14 bases between. This CDR3 comprises 16 residues. CDR3 DNA sequence: TGTGCCAGCAGTTACGAGGTAGCCCACAACACAGATACGCAGTATTTT. Protein sequence: CASSYEVAHNTDTQYF.

J is TRBJ2-5 and V is TRBV7-9, with 8 positions matching TRBD1. CDR1 is SEHNR, CDR2 FQNEAQ, per germline (reference sequence). The V segment lost 3 bases and the J segment 7 bases; nucleotides outside the gene matches: 1. CDR3 length equals 12 residues. CDR3 DNA sequence: TGTGCCAGCAGCTTCGACAGGGGGACCCAGTACTTC. This translates into CASSFDRGTQYF.

This clone was seen just once. The chain is built from TRBV27 and TRBJ1-1; a weak D match, TRBD1 (5 bases). Trimming cost V 3 bases and J 7 bases, with 12 bases left between them. Per the germline V gene, CDR1 is MNHEY and CDR2 is SMNVEV (reference sequence). The CDR3 has 13 residues. The CDR3 DNA reads as TGTGCCAGCAGTTTGATCGGGGGTAATGAAGCTTTCTTT. Its protein product is CASSLIGGNEAFF.

V is TRBV2 and J is TRBJ1-2; D unresolved. The V gene's germline CDR1 is SNHLY and CDR2 FYNNEI. The CDR3 totals 13 residues. V was clipped by 3 bases and J by 3 bases, with 8 bases between them. In nucleotides, the CDR3 is TGTGCCAGCAGTGAGACTGAAGACTATGGCTACACCTTC. Its protein is CASSETEDYGYTF. Supplemented by reference TRBV2 and TRBJ1-2, the full variable domain reads EPEVTQTPSHQVTQMGQEVILRCVPISNHLYFYWYRQILGQKVEFLVSFYNNEISEKSEIFDDQFSVERPDGSNFTLKIRSTKLEDSAMYFCASSETEDYGYTFGSGTRLTVV.

The rearrangement links TRBV7-9 to TRBJ2-7, with D possibly TRBD2 on 5 matching bases. CDR3 size: 14 residues. Trimming pared 5 bases from V and 1 base from J, leaving 12 bases between. Germline V CDR1 and CDR2: SEHNR, FQNEAQ (reference sequence). As DNA, the CDR3 is TGTGCCAGCAGCCCCTCGGGGATTTCCTACGAGCAGTACTTC. Its translation is CASSPSGISYEQYF. The full variable domain, in which reference TRBV7-9 and TRBJ2-7 provide the parts outside the CDR3, is DTGVSQNPRHKITKRGQNVTFRCDPISEHNRLYWYRQTLGQGPEFLTYFQNEAQLEKSRLLSDRFSAERPKGSFSTLEIQRTEQGDSAMYLCASSPSGISYEQYFGPGTRLTVT.

The chain couples TRBV30 to TRBJ1-2; 11 bases agree with TRBD1. Germline trimming cut 1 base from V and 0 bases from J; bases unmatched to any gene: 13. CDR1 is GTSNPN and CDR2 is SVGIG in the germline V gene (reference sequence). The CDR3 has 19 residues. The chain's CDR3 is CAWSGPSVWTGGTNYGYTF. The CDR3 bases are TGTGCCTGGAGTGGCCCCTCTGTCTGGACAGGGGGCACTAACTATGGCTACACCTTC.

This sequence joins TRBV5-1 and TRBJ1-1; D uncertain. Trimming shortened V by 3 bases and J by 7 bases, and 13 bases separated the two germline ends. The CDR3 covers 13 residues. The germline CDR1 and CDR2 sequences are SGHRS and YFSETQ. CDR3 residues: CASSSPTRDEAFF. The CDR3 region has the DNA TGCGCCAGCAGCTCCCCGACTCGGGATGAAGCTTTCTTT.

The V and J genes are TRBV5-3 and TRBJ2-7; tentatively, D is TRBD1 (6 bases). TRBV5-3 is designated an ORF whose function remains uncertain. The CDR3 has 14 residues. V lost 4 bases to trimming and J lost 2 bases, with 13 bases between them. The CDR3 bases are TGTGCCAGAAGCCCGACAGGAAACCCCTACGAGCAGTACTTC. Translation gives CARSPTGNPYEQYF.

This clone was seen once. The chain couples TRBV4-1 to TRBJ2-1; 7 nucleotides agree with TRBD1. V was clipped by 6 bases and J by 5 bases; unmatched bases: 4. The CDR3 length is 13 residues. Germline V gene lookup returns CDR1 MGHRA and CDR2 YSYEKL. CDR3 DNA sequence: TGCGCCAGCAGACGAACAGGGGACAATGAGCAGTTCTTC. Protein sequence: CASRRTGDNEQFF.

The J gene is TRBJ1-6, the V gene TRBV5-1; TRBD1 matches 9 bases. J was trimmed by 10 bases and V by 2 bases; bases with no gene match: 10. CDR1 is SGHRS, CDR2 YFSETQ, per germline. The CDR3 contains 16 residues. DNA for the CDR3: TGCGCCAGCAGCTTCTCCGGGACAGGGTTCTTCTCACCCCTCCACTTT. It specifies CASSFSGTGFFSPLHF.

V is TRBV6-5 and J is TRBJ1-5; tentatively, D is TRBD1 (6 bases). CDR1 is MNHEY, CDR2 SVGAGI, per germline. The ends were cut back, 6 bases at V and 2 bases at J, with 11 bases in the middle. The CDR3 loop spans 14 amino acids. In nucleotides, the CDR3 is TGTGCCAGCAGCGGGGGGCGAGGCAATCAGCCCCAGCATTTT. Residues: CASSGGRGNQPQHF.

The chain has TRBV7-9 and TRBJ2-3; D possibly corresponds to TRBD1 (5 bases). Looked up from germline, CDR1 is SEHNR and CDR2 is FQNEAQ (reference sequence). CDR3 length equals 13 residues. Trimming shortened V by 1 base and J by 8 bases, and 10 bases separated the two germline ends. The DNA for the CDR3 is TGTGCCAGCAGCTTAGGGGGCCCTGGTACGCAGTATTTT. Translating gives CASSLGGPGTQYF.

The chain combines TRBV27 with TRBJ1-5; 9 bases map to TRBD1. The CDR3 has 15 amino acids. V lost 8 bases, J lost 7 bases, and 12 bases stayed unmatched. Per germline, CDR1 MNHEY and CDR2 SMNVEV (reference sequence). The CDR3 DNA reads as TGTGCCAGCTTGCTGGGGACAGGGTGGAACCAGCCCCAGCATTTT. It translates to CASLLGTGWNQPQHF.

The chain joins TRBV6-5 to TRBJ2-7, with D maybe TRBD2 (6 bases). CDR3 size: 15 residues. The V and J ends lost 7 bases and 5 bases respectively, with 21 bases between them. The germline CDR1 and CDR2 sequences are MNHEY and SVGAGI. CDR3 in DNA: TGTGCCAGCAAGAGTCTATTAGGGGAGGTCGACGAGCAGTACTTC. Protein sequence: CASKSLLGEVDEQYF.

This clone was observed a few times. This sequence joins TRBV10-3 and TRBJ2-3; TRBD1 might be the D (5 bases). The germline gives CDR1 ENHRY, CDR2 SYGVKD. Trimming left V 0 bases short and J 5 bases short, with 18 bases between. The CDR3 totals 17 residues. The DNA for the CDR3 is TGTGCCATCAGTGAGTCTTTGGGCAGGGTGGTCATAGATACGCAGTATTTT. Translation: CAISESLGRVVIDTQYF.